This TCR beta chain was identified in a study of tissue T cells after allogeneic stem cell transplantation. A single count supports this clone. The antigen is unknown. Study-wide points: Blood and spleen captured only part of the tissue TCR repertoire. Some tissue clones might be persisting host cells; their alloreactivity or antigen specificity was not determined.

TCRbeta CDR3 was sequenced at survey depth with template counts. Profiled with immunoSEQ multiplex PCR; TCRdb holds only in-frame clones, not every one. The sample carries roughly 8,900 clones, 60% to 75% recorded once. Sequenced material: tissue from the ileum, taken at autopsy. The receptor comes from a woman aged 18 to 55 with breast cancer.

CDR3 protein: CASSPGIASSPLHF. Here the CDR3 DNA reads TGTGCCAGCAGCCCGGGGATCGCATCTTCACCCCTCCACTTT. The V call is TRBV9, the J call TRBJ1-6; D not resolved. V was pared by 4 bases and J by 9 bases, with 14 bases between. This CDR3 comprises 14 residues. Germline V lookup: CDR1 SGDLS, CDR2 YYNGEE.